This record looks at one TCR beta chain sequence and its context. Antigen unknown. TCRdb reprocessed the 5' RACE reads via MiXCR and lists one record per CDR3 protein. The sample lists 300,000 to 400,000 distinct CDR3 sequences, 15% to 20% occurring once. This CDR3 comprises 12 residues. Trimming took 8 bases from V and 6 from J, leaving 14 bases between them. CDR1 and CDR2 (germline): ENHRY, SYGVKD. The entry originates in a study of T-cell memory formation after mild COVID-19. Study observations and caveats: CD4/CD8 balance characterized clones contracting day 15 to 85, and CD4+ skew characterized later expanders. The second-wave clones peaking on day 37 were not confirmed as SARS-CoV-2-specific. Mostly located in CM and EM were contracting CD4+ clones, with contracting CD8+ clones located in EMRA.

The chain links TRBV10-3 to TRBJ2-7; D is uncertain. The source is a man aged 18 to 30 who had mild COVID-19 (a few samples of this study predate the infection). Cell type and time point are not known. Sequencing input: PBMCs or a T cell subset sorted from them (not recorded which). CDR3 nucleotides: TGTGCCATCTCCTCGGGCCGCAGCGAGCAGTACTTC. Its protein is CAISSGRSEQYF.